These 29 T cell receptor beta chains came from one sample sequenced in a study of blood T cell repertoires in COVID-19. The table came from immunoSEQ multiplex PCR; TCRdb's copy has only in-frame clones and leaves some out. The table has about 130,000 clones, about 76% seen once. Sequences were obtained from peripheral blood. These receptors originate from a woman in her seventies with COVID-19, enrolled during active disease.

The count of this clone is one. The chain is built from TRBV4-1 and TRBJ2-5; 8 bases are a match to TRBD2. This CDR3 comprises 16 residues. From germline, CDR1 is MGHRA and CDR2 YSYEKL. CDR3 DNA: TGCCCCACCAGCCAAGACGGGGGGGGGACAAAAGAGACCCAGTACTTC. The encoded protein is CPTSQDGGGTKETQYF.

This CDR3 reads CASNHRDRGFETQYF. Here the CDR3 DNA reads TGTGCCAGCAATCACCGGGACAGGGGTTTTGAGACCCAGTACTTC. The rearrangement links TRBV7-2 to TRBJ2-5, with 10 bases lining up with TRBD1. The CDR3 runs 15 residues. Germline-derived CDR1 and CDR2 are SGHTA and FQGNSA. With 7 bases clipped from V and 5 bases from J, the junction kept 10 bases outside the gene matches.

V gene TRBV12-5 combines with J gene TRBJ2-3; 8 positions match TRBD1. V lost 5 bases, J lost 1 base, and 8 bases stayed unmatched. CDR3 length equals 16 residues. Germline V gives CDR1 LGHNT, CDR2 FRNRAP. The CDR3 region has the DNA TGTGCTAGTGGTCCCGGGACAGGAGGGGGCACAGATACGCAGTATTTT. This codes for CASGPGTGGGTDTQYF.

This clone came up a few times. The genes are TRBV28 and TRBJ1-5, with D tentatively TRBD1 (6 bases). This CDR3 has 14 amino acids. V lost 8 bases to trimming and J lost 0 bases, with 11 bases between them. Germline loops: CDR1 MDHEN, CDR2 SYDVKM. In nucleotides, the CDR3 is TGTGCCAGCGCCAGGGGCGGTAGCAATCAGCCCCAGCATTTT. It specifies CASARGGSNQPQHF.

The CDR3 DNA reads TGCGCCAGCAGTCGGGGCCGAGCTACATCTAATAACAAAAACATTCAGTACTTC. Encoded protein: CASSRGRATSNNKNIQYF. The rearrangement uses TRBV23-1 and TRBJ2-4, with a weak D call TRBD1 (5 bases). TRBV23-1 is annotated as an ORF whose role is uncertain. V dropped 4 bases and J dropped 3 bases, with 22 bases sitting between them. The CDR3 is 18 amino acids.

This chain links TRBV30 with TRBJ1-1; D perhaps matches TRBD1 (6 bases). Germline assignment: CDR1 GTSNPN and CDR2 SVGIG (reference sequence). The CDR3 is 15 residues long. Trimming cost V 0 bases and J 3 bases, with 14 bases left between them. In DNA form, the CDR3 reads TGTGCCTGGAGTGTACACAGGGCGATATACACTGAAGCTTTCTTT. Protein sequence: CAWSVHRAIYTEAFF.

V is TRBV6-4 and J is TRBJ1-2, with D possibly being TRBD1 (6 bases). The CDR3 contains 13 residues. Germline V gene lookup returns CDR1 MRHNA and CDR2 SNTAGT. V shed 6 bases and J shed 4 bases, with 12 bases lying between them. The CDR3, as DNA: TGTGCCAGCAGCCATATAGGGGGCTATGGCTACACCTTC. Protein sequence: CASSHIGGYGYTF.

This clone turned up a few times. This sequence joins TRBV5-1 and TRBJ2-1; TRBD2 might be the D (5 bases). The CDR3 is 11 amino acids. Between the trimmed V and J ends, which lost 7 bases and 7 bases, there was a span of 9 bases. Germline-derived CDR1 and CDR2 are SGHRS and YFSETQ. CDR3: CASGAANEQFF. CDR3 DNA: TGCGCCAGCGGAGCGGCGAATGAGCAGTTCTTC.

The J gene is TRBJ1-5, the V gene TRBV12-3 or TRBV12-4; 7 bases agree with TRBD1. The V and J ends lost 3 bases and 8 bases, in that order; junction bases with no gene match: 4. This CDR3 has 13 amino acids. The CDR3 sequence is CASSFGQAKPQHF. The CDR3 nucleotides are TGTGCCAGCAGTTTCGGACAGGCAAAGCCCCAGCATTTT.

This chain joins TRBV5-1 and TRBJ1-4; D is uncertain. This CDR3 spans 15 amino acids. CDR1 SGHRS and CDR2 YFSETQ come from the germline V gene. V was clipped by 1 base and J by 8 bases, with 15 bases between them. In DNA, the CDR3 is TGCGCCAGCAGCTTGATGGCAGCCCCCGGGGAAAAACTGTTTTTT. It translates to CASSLMAAPGEKLFF. Supplemented by reference TRBV5-1 and TRBJ1-4, the full variable domain reads KAGVTQTPRYLIKTRGQQVTLSCSPISGHRSVSWYQQTPGQGLQFLFEYFSETQRNKGNFPGRFSGRQFSNSRSEMNVSTLELGDSALYLCASSLMAAPGEKLFFGSGTQLSVL.

This clone has more than one count but fewer than ten. Other DNA variants within this sample encode the same CDR3. CDR3 loop: CASSIRGWNSPLHF. The CDR3 DNA reads TGTGCCAGTAGTATACGGGGATGGAATTCACCCCTCCACTTT. The rearrangement uses TRBV19 and TRBJ1-6; D is unresolved. The V gene lost 2 bases and the J gene lost 7 bases, with 9 bases spanning the gap. CDR3 size: 14 residues. CDR1 and CDR2 (germline): LNHDA, SQIVND (reference sequence).

This clone was seen a handful of times. The chain links TRBV6-5 to TRBJ2-3; 9 nucleotides align to TRBD2. CDR3 size: 15 residues. Per the germline V gene, CDR1 is MNHEY and CDR2 is SVGAGI. V gave up 7 bases and J gave up 0 bases; unmatched junction bases: 5. The CDR3 protein is CASKSAGGSTDTQYF. The CDR3 coding sequence is TGTGCCAGCAAGTCGGCGGGGGGGAGCACAGATACGCAGTATTTT.

This sequence joins TRBV6-2 or TRBV6-3 and TRBJ1-6; no firm D call. Germline V gene sequence: CDR1 MNHEY, CDR2 SVGEGT. Trimming shortened V by 4 bases and J by 7 bases, and 5 bases separated the two germline ends. CDR3 length: 12 residues. CDR3 nucleotide sequence: TGTGCCAGCAGTTCGGGGAATTCACCCCTCCACTTT. Translating it yields CASSSGNSPLHF.

The rearrangement links TRBV4-3 to TRBJ2-1; perhaps TRBD1 as D (5 bases). This CDR3 has 18 residues. V lost 4 bases to trimming and J lost 0 bases, with 19 bases between them. Germline assignment: CDR1 LGHNA and CDR2 YSLEER. The CDR3 spells CASSRRTMTASSYNEQFF. CDR3 bases: TGCGCCAGCAGCCGCCGCACAATGACAGCGAGCTCCTACAATGAGCAGTTCTTC.

This sequence joins TRBV19 and TRBJ2-5, with 9 bases lining up with TRBD2. The V gene's germline CDR1 is LNHDA and CDR2 SQIVND (reference sequence). The CDR3 has 20 residues. V lost 1 base, J lost 3 bases, and 18 bases stayed unmatched. CDR3 in DNA: TGTGCCAGTAGTATAGCCTTGGGACTAGCTAGGGAAGAGGAAAAAGAGACCCAGTACTTC. Its protein product is CASSIALGLAREEEKETQYF.

The chain recombines TRBV6-5 with TRBJ1-3, with TRBD1 as a possible D gene (5 bases). The CDR3 contains 13 residues. V lost 7 bases and J 1 base, leaving 8 bases between the germline ends. Germline lookup yields CDR1 MNHEY and CDR2 SVGAGI. The CDR3 protein is CASNTGSGNTIYF. DNA for the CDR3: TGTGCCAGCAATACAGGTTCTGGAAACACCATATATTTT.

The gene calls are TRBV6-5 and TRBJ1-1; weak D call: TRBD1 (5 bases). V lost 0 bases, J lost 5 bases, and 10 bases lay in between. This CDR3 contains 14 residues. The germline V gene encodes CDR1 MNHEY and CDR2 SVGAGI. The CDR3 protein is CASSYSQGGTEAFF. Here the CDR3 DNA reads TGTGCCAGCAGTTACTCCCAGGGAGGGACTGAAGCTTTCTTT.

The chain uses TRBV6-1 and TRBJ2-1, with D possibly matching TRBD1 (6 bases). The CDR3 runs to 17 residues. Trimming removed 2 bases at V and 2 bases at J, with 16 bases between. CDR1 and CDR2 (germline): MNHNS, SASEGT. CDR3 sequence reads: CASSERPRGGPYNEQFF. CDR3 bases: TGTGCCAGCAGTGAAAGGCCAAGAGGGGGACCCTACAATGAGCAGTTCTTC.

This sequence joins TRBV14 and TRBJ2-4; 7 bases align to TRBD2. Trimming removed 1 base from V and 9 bases from J; junction bases left unmatched: 6. This CDR3 comprises 14 residues. The germline V gene encodes CDR1 SGHDN and CDR2 FVKESK. The CDR3: CASSQGTRRGIQYF. The CDR3 DNA follows: TGTGCCAGCAGCCAAGGGACTAGGAGGGGCATTCAGTACTTC.

The chain combines TRBV19 with TRBJ1-1, with TRBD1 matching 7 bases. With 5 bases clipped from V and 1 base from J, the junction kept 4 bases outside the gene matches. Germline values: CDR1 LNHDA, CDR2 SQIVND (reference sequence). The CDR3 length is 14 residues. CDR3 DNA: TGTGCCAGTAGTGTCGACAGGGCGAACACTGAAGCTTTCTTT. Translation gives CASSVDRANTEAFF.

The chain links TRBV19 to TRBJ2-1; 11 bases fit TRBD2. Germline loops: CDR1 LNHDA, CDR2 SQIVND (reference sequence). The CDR3 loop spans 15 amino acids. V gave up 8 bases and J gave up 5 bases; unmatched junction bases: 8. In DNA form, the CDR3 reads TGTGCCAGTGAAACCGGGACTAGCGGCAACAATGAGCAGTTCTTC. This translates into CASETGTSGNNEQFF.

This rearrangement joins TRBV7-6 to TRBJ1-4, with D tentatively TRBD1 (5 bases). Trimming took off 5 bases at V and 7 bases at J, with 14 bases between the two ends. This CDR3 comprises 14 residues. CDR1 is SGHVS, CDR2 FNYEAQ, per germline. The CDR3 nucleotides read TGTGCCAGCAGCGTGGAGGGGTTTACTGAAAAACTGTTTTTT. Its protein product is CASSVEGFTEKLFF.

This clone has more than one count but fewer than ten. The CDR3 DNA sequence: TGTGCCAGCAGCCAAGATCTTCCCCGACAGGGGAAAGCCTACGAGCAGTACTTC. Translating it yields CASSQDLPRQGKAYEQYF. The chain has TRBV3-1 (or the pseudogene TRBV3-2) and TRBJ2-7; 8 bases fit TRBD1. Germline V gene data show CDR1 as LGHDT and CDR2 as YNNKEL (reference sequence). The CDR3 runs 18 residues. The trim removed 0 bases at V and 2 bases at J, leaving 12 bases unmatched.

J is TRBJ1-1 and V is TRBV19; TRBD1 is a possible D gene (5 bases). Germline values: CDR1 LNHDA, CDR2 SQIVND (reference sequence). There are 13 residues in the CDR3. The V end was cut by 0 bases, the J end by 5 bases, with 7 bases between. As DNA, the CDR3 is TGTGCCAGTAGTATAGATCGGGGGACTGAAGCTTTCTTT. Translating gives CASSIDRGTEAFF.

CDR3 coding DNA: TGTGCCAGCAGCGCGGCGGGGGGCACTGAAGCTTTCTTT. It encodes CASSAAGGTEAFF. The chain has TRBV6-6 and TRBJ1-1; a possible D gene is TRBD1 (5 bases). The CDR3 runs to 13 residues. The V end lost 6 bases, the J end lost 4 bases, and 12 bases lay between the germline ends. Per the germline V gene, CDR1 is MNHNY and CDR2 is SVGAGI (reference sequence).

The chain combines TRBV30 with TRBJ1-2, with TRBD1 as a possible D gene (6 bases). This CDR3 has 14 amino acids. The V end lost 4 bases, the J end lost 5 bases, and 17 bases lay between the germline ends. CDR1 and CDR2 (germline): GTSNPN, SVGIG (reference sequence). The CDR3 bases are TGTGCCTGGACAACAGGGTGGAGACTTTATGGCTACACCTTC. Its translation: CAWTTGWRLYGYTF.

For this clone: Relative to the germline gene, one junction end is altered; a read error may explain this. The J gene is TRBJ1-6, the V gene TRBV4-2; D unclear. There are 14 residues in the CDR3. Germline-derived CDR1 and CDR2 are LGHNA and YNFKEQ. The CDR3 sequence: CASSQGSSNSPLYF. CDR3 bases: TGTGCCAGCAGCCAGGGGAGCTCTAATTCACCCCTCTACTTT.

The V gene is TRBV6-2 or TRBV6-3, the J gene TRBJ1-1; 11 nucleotides agree with TRBD1. This CDR3 is 14 amino acids long. Germline V lookup: CDR1 MNHEY, CDR2 SVGEGT. After removal of 4 bases from V and 6 bases from J, the junction contained 4 bases not matched to a gene. The chain's CDR3 is CASSSWTGGPEAFF. The CDR3 bases are TGTGCCAGCAGTTCCTGGACAGGGGGCCCTGAAGCTTTCTTT.

This chain joins TRBV4-1 and TRBJ1-6, with D perhaps matching TRBD1 (5 bases). Germline V CDR1 and CDR2: MGHRA, YSYEKL. The V gene lost 5 bases and the J gene lost 4 bases, with 9 bases spanning the gap. CDR3 size: 14 residues. The CDR3 loop reads CASSYTGYNSPLHF. DNA for the CDR3: TGCGCCAGCAGCTACACAGGTTATAATTCACCCCTCCACTTT.